The rows below give T cell receptor beta chains drawn from one sample of a study of blood T cell repertoires in COVID-19. Some clones are missing from TCRdb's copy, which holds only in-frame ones; the method was immunoSEQ multiplex PCR. The sample consists of about 39,000 clones, approximately 85% of them appearing once. Sequenced: peripheral blood. The receptors were gathered from a man aged 55 to 70 with acute or convalescent COVID-19. CDR3s include the opening cysteine and the closing phenylalanine or tryptophan.

V: TRBV4-1
CDR3: CASSSGGGRSNQPQHF

V: TRBV28
CDR3: CASSSRLAGATDTQYF

V: TRBV5-1
CDR3: CASSLQGAPNEKLFF

V: TRBV7-9
CDR3: CASSLDRANQPQHF

V: TRBV6-2/TRBV6-3
CDR3: CASSWIAGGQETQYF

V: TRBV6-5
CDR3: CASSFGQGVREAFF

V: TRBV5-1
CDR3: CASSHPVRTGELFF

V: TRBV14
CDR3: CASSFADTQYF

V: TRBV3-1/TRBV3-2
CDR3: CASSQVSTGGVSKFF

V: TRBV7-8
CDR3: CASSLPPGFSYNSPLHF

V: TRBV6-2/TRBV6-3
CDR3: CASSQRGGQTNEKLFF

V: TRBV6-6
CDR3: CASSYLDREVHGYTF

V: TRBV29-1
CDR3: CSVGRTGVNEQYF

V: TRBV5-5
CDR3: CASSLSGSGGMWEQFF

V: TRBV7-2
CDR3: CASSLTSGTVTEAFF

V: TRBV28
CDR3: CASSYEEPSGQETQYF

V: TRBV10-2
CDR3: CASSISDRVSGYTF

V: TRBV5-8
CDR3: CASSQGHKSTDTQYF

V: TRBV28
CDR3: CASSPPGQGARQPQHF